This TCR beta chain was recovered during a study of blood T cell repertoires in COVID-19. TCRdb's copy holds only in-frame clones and misses some; the assay was immunoSEQ multiplex PCR. The profile covers 140,000 or so clones, with about 90% appearing a single time and 11% taken by the ten largest. From germline, CDR1 is LNHDA and CDR2 SQIVND (reference sequence). This CDR3 spans 15 amino acids. After removal of 9 bases from V and 2 bases from J, the junction contained 10 bases not matched to a gene. The sequenced sample consisted of peripheral blood. The rearrangement links TRBV19 to TRBJ1-1; 9 bases fit TRBD1. The origin of this receptor is a woman of 80 years or more with acute or convalescent COVID-19. The CDR3 loop reads CASKPPGQGNTEAFF. CDR3 bases: TGTGCCAGCAAACCTCCGGGACAGGGCAACACTGAAGCTTTCTTT.